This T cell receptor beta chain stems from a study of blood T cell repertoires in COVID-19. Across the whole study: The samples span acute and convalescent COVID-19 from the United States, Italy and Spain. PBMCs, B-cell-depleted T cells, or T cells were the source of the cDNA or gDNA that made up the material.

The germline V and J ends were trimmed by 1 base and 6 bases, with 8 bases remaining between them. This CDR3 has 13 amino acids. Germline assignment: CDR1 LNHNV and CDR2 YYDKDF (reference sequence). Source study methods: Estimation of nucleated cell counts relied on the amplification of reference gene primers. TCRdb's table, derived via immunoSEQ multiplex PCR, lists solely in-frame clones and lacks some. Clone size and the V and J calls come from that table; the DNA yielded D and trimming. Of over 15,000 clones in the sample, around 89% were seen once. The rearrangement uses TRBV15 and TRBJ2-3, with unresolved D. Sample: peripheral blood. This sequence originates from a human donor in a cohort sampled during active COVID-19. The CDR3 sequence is CATSRVVLDTQYF. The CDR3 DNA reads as TGTGCCACCAGCAGAGTCGTGTTGGATACGCAGTATTTT.